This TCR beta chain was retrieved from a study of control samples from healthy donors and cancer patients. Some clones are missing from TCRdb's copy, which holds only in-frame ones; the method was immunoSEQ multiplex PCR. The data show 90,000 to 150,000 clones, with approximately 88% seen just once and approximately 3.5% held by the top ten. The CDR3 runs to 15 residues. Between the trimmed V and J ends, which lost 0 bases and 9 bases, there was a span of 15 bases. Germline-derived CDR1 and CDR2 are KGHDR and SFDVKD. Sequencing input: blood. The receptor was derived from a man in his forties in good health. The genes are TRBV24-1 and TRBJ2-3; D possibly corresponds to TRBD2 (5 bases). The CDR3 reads CATSDLVRGGGTQYF. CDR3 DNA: TGTGCCACCAGTGATTTGGTCCGGGGTGGTGGCACGCAGTATTTT.